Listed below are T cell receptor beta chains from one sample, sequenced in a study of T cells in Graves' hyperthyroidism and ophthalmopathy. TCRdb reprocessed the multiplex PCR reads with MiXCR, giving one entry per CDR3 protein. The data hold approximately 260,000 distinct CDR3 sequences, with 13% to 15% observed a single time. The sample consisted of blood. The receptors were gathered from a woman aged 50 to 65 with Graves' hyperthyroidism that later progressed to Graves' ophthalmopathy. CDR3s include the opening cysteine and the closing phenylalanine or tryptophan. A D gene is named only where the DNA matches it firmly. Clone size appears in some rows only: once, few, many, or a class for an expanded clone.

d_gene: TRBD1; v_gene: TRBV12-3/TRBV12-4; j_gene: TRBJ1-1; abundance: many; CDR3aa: CASSYNADRGKTEAFF; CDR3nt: TGTGCCAGCAGTTACAACGCGGACAGGGGGAAGACTGAAGCTTTCTTT
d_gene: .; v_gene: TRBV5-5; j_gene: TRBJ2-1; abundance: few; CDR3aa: CASSLEAGLDNEQFF; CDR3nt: TGTGCCAGCAGCTTGGAGGCGGGGCTAGACAATGAGCAGTTCTTC
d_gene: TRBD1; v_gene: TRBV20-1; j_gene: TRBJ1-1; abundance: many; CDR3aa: CSARARGRGVGTEAFF; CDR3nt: TGCAGTGCTAGAGCCAGGGGGCGGGGGGTAGGCACTGAAGCTTTCTTT
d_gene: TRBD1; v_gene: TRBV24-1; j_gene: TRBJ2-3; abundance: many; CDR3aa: CATSDPGTGGLDTQYF; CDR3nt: TGTGCCACCAGTGACCCTGGGACAGGGGGCCTAGATACGCAGTATTTT
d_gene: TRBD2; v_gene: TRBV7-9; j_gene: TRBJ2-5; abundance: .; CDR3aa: CASSLGGLAGGIFKTQYF; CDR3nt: TGTGCCAGCAGCTTAGGGGGACTAGCGGGTGGGATCTTCAAGACCCAGTACTTC
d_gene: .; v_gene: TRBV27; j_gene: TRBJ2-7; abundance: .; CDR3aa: CASRRYSYEQYF; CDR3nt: TGTGCCAGCAGACGGTACTCCTACGAGCAGTACTTC
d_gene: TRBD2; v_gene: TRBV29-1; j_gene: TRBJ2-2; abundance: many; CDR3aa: CSVEVAGVSAGELFF; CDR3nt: TGCAGCGTTGAAGTAGCGGGAGTGTCGGCCGGGGAGCTGTTTTTT
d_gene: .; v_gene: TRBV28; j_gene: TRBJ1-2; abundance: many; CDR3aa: CASRRRTDGYTF; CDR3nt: TGTGCCAGCAGACGACGGACAGATGGCTACACCTTC
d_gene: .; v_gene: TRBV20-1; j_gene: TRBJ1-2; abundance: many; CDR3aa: CSARIRVGFGYTF; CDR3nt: TGCAGTGCTAGGATCAGGGTAGGCTTCGGCTACACCTTC
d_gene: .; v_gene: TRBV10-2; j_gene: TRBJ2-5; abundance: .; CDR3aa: CASRYGPQETQYF; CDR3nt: TGCGCCAGCAGATACGGACCCCAAGAGACCCAGTACTTC
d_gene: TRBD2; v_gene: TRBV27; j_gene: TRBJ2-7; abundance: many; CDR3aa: CASSVTGQREDEQYF; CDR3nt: TGTGCCAGCAGTGTGACAGGCCAGCGGGAGGATGAGCAGTACTTC
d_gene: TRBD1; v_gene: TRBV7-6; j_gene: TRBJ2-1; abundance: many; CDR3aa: CASSPKDRAHEQFF; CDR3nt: TGTGCCAGCAGCCCTAAAGACAGGGCGCATGAGCAGTTCTTC
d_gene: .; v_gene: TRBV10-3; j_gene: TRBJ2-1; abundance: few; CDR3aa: CAISGTARSYNEQFF; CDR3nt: TGTGCCATCAGTGGGACAGCTCGCTCCTACAATGAGCAGTTCTTC
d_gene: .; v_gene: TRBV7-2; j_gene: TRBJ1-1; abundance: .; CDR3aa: CASSSMGLNTEAFF; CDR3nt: TGTGCCAGCAGCTCCATGGGGTTGAACACTGAAGCTTTCTTT
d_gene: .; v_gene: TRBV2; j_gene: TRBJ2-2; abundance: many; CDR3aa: CASSVGGGTGELFF; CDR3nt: TGTGCCAGCAGCGTAGGGGGGGGCACCGGGGAGCTGTTTTTT
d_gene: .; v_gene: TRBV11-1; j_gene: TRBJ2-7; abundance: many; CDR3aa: CASSLGAGESYEQYF; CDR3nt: TGTGCCAGCAGCTTAGGGGCAGGGGAAAGCTACGAGCAGTACTTC
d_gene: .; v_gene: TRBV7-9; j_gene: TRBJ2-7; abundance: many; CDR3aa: CASSVAAGNAYEQYF; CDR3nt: TGTGCCAGCAGCGTAGCGGCGGGTAATGCCTACGAGCAGTACTTC
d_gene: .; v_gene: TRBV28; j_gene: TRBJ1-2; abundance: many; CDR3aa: CASSWRPNGGDGYTF; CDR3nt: TGTGCCAGCAGTTGGAGACCGAACGGGGGCGATGGCTACACCTTC
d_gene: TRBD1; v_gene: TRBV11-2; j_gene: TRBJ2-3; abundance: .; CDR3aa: CASSIKTGPDTQYF; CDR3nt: TGTGCCAGTAGTATTAAGACAGGGCCAGATACGCAGTATTTT
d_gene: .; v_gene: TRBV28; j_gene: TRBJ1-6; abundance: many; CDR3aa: CASIHQAGHNSPLHF; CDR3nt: TGTGCCAGCATCCATCAAGCAGGGCATAATTCACCCCTCCACTTT
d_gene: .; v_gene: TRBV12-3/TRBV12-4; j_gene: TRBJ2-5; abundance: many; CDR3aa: CASSLGRDGGETQYF; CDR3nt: TGTGCCAGCAGTTTAGGACGGGATGGGGGAGAGACCCAGTACTTC
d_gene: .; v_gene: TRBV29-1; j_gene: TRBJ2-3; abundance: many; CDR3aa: CSGSGTETDTQYF; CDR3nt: TGCAGCGGTTCCGGGACTGAAACAGATACGCAGTATTTT
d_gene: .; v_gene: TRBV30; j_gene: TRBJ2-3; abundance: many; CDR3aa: CAWSVYRGGDTQYF; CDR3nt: TGTGCCTGGAGTGTATATCGGGGAGGCGATACGCAGTATTTT
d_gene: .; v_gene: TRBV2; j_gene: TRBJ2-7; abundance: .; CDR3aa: CASIRDGPSYEQYF; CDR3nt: TGTGCCAGCATTCGGGACGGCCCCTCCTACGAGCAGTACTTC
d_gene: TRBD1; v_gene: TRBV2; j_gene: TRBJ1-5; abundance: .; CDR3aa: CASSAGGTQPQHF; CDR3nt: TGTGCCAGCAGCGCAGGGGGCACTCAGCCCCAGCATTTT
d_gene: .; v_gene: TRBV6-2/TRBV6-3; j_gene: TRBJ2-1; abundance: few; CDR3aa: CASLLNPRSYNEQFF; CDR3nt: TGTGCCAGCCTTCTAAACCCACGCTCCTACAATGAGCAGTTCTTC
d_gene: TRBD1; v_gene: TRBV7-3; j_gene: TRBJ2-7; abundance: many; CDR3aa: CASSLAGGAYNEQYF; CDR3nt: TGTGCCAGCAGCTTAGCAGGGGGCGCGTATAACGAGCAGTACTTC
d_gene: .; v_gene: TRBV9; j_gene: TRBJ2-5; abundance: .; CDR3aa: CASSRFQETQYF; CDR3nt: TGTGCCAGCAGCCGATTCCAAGAGACCCAGTACTTC
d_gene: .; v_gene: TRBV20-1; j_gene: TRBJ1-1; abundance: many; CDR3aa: CSARQGLNTEAFF; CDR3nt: TGCAGTGCTAGACAGGGTCTGAACACTGAAGCTTTCTTT
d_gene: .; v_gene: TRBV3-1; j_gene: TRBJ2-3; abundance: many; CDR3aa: CASSQVVNRGTDTQYF; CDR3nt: TGTGCCAGCAGCCAAGTGGTAAACAGAGGCACAGATACGCAGTATTTT
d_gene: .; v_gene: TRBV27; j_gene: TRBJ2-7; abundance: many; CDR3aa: CASSFSSSTQNEQYF; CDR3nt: TGTGCCAGCAGTTTCTCCTCTAGCACCCAGAACGAGCAGTACTTC
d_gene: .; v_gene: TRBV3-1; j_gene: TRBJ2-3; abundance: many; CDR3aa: CASSLDQRSTDTQYF; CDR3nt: TGTGCCAGCAGCCTCGATCAGCGGTCCACAGATACGCAGTATTTT
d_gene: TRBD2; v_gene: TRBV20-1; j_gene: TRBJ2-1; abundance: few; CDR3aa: CSASLAGALHNEQFF; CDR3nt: TGCAGTGCTAGCTTAGCGGGAGCGTTGCACAATGAGCAGTTCTTC
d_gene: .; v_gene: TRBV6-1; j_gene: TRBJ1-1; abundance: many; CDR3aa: CASYTSLMNTEAFF; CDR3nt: TGTGCCAGCTATACTTCCCTGATGAACACTGAAGCTTTCTTT
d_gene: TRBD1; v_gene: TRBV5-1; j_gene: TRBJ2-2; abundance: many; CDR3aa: CASRDRDGTGELFF; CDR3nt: TGCGCCAGCCGGGACAGGGATGGCACCGGGGAGCTGTTTTTT
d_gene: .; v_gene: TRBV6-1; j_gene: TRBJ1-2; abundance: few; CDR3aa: CASSQTDGGYTF; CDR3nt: TGTGCCAGCAGTCAAACAGACGGTGGCTACACCTTC
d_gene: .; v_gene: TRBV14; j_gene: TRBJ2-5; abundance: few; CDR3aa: CASSYSHQAETQYF; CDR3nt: TGTGCCAGCAGCTACTCCCACCAGGCGGAGACCCAGTACTTC
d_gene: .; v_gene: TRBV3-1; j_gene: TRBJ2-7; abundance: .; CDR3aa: CASSQSAYEQYF; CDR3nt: TGTGCCAGCAGCCAATCAGCCTACGAGCAGTACTTC
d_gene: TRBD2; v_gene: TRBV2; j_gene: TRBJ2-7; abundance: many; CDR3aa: CASTAGGGSYEQYF; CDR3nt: TGTGCCAGCACCGCGGGGGGGGGGTCCTACGAGCAGTACTTC
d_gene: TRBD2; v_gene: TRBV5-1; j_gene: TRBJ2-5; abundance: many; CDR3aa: CASSWPTGASGSGQETQYF; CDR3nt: TGCGCCAGCAGCTGGCCGACTGGGGCTAGCGGGAGTGGGCAAGAGACCCAGTACTTC
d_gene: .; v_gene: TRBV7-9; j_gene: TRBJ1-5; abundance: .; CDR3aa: CASSLATVDQPQHF; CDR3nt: TGTGCCAGCAGCTTAGCGACAGTCGATCAGCCCCAGCATTTT
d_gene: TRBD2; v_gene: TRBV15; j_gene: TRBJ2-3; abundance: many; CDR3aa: CATSRSREGLSDTQYF; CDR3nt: TGTGCCACCAGCAGGAGCCGGGAGGGTCTCTCGGATACGCAGTATTTT
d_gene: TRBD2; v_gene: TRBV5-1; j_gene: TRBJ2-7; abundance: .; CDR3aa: CACSQGLGYEQYF; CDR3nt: TGCGCCTGCAGTCAAGGACTAGGCTACGAGCAGTACTTC
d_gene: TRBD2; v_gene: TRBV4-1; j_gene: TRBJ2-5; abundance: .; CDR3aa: CASSQSQVGVGGVETQYF; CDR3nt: TGCGCCAGCAGCCAATCGCAAGTCGGGGTGGGAGGGGTGGAGACCCAGTACTTC
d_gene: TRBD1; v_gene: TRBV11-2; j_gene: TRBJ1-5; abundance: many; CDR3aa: CASSLDIQGNQPQHF; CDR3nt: TGTGCCAGCAGCTTAGATATACAGGGGAATCAGCCCCAGCATTTT
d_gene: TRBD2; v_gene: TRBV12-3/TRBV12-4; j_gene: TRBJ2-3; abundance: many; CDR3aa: CASSPGLAGVADTQYF; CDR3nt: TGTGCCAGCAGTCCGGGACTAGCGGGAGTGGCAGATACGCAGTATTTT